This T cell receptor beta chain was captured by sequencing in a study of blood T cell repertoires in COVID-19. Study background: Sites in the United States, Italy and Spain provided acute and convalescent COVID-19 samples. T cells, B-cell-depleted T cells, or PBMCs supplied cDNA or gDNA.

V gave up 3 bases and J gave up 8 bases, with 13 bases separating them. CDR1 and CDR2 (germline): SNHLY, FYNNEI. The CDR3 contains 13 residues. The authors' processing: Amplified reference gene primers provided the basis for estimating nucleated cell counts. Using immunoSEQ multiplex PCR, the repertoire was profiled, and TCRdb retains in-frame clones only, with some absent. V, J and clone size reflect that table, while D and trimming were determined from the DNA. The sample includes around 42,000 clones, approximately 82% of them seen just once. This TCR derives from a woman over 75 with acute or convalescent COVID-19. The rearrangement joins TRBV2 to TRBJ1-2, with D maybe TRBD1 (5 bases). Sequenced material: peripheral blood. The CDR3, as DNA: TGTGCCAGCAGTGATGGCATCAGGGAAGGCTACACCTTC. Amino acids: CASSDGIREGYTF.